A single T cell receptor (beta chain) is shown here with its context. The data were taken from a study of T cell responses to AZD1222 COVID-19 vaccine. The CDR3 runs 15 residues. The protocol was immunoSEQ multiplex PCR, while the TCRdb copy is restricted to in-frame clones and leaves out a portion. The sample includes more than 75,000 clones, 90% seen only once; the top ten take approximately 5%. This TCR came from an adult who received the AZD1222 COVID-19 vaccine. Here the sequenced sample was peripheral blood, taken 28 days after the second AZD1222 dose. V usage is TRBV21-1 and J usage is TRBJ1-1. TRBV21-1 represents a pseudogene. CDR3 residues: CASSKENKVNTEAFF. CDR3 bases: TGTGCCAGCAGCAAAGAGAATAAGGTGAACACTGAAGCTTTCTTT.